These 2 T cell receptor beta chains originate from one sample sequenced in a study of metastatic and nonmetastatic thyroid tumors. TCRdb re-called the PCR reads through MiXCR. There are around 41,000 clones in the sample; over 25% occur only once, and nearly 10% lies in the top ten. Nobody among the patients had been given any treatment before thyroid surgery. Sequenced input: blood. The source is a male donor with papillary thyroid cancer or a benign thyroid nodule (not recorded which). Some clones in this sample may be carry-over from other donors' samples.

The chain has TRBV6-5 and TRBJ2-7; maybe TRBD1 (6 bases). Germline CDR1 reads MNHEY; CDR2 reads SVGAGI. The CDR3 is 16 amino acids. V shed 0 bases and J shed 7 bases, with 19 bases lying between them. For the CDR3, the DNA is TGTGCCAGCAGTTACTCGATGGGGACAAGGGCCGGGGAGCAGTACTTC. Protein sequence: CASSYSMGTRAGEQYF.

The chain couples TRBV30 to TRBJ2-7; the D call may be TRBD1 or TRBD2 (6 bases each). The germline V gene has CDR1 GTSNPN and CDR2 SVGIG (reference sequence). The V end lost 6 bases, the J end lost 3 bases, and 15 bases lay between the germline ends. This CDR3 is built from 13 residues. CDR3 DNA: TGTGCCTGCCAGGGGAGGCTGAGCTACGAGCAGTACTTC. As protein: CACQGRLSYEQYF.